These T cell receptor beta chains were read from a single sample in a study of cytotoxic CD8 clonotypes in ibrutinib-treated CLL. The data were produced by immunoSEQ multiplex PCR, yet TCRdb's version contains in-frame clones alone and is incomplete. The table includes tens of thousands of clones, approximately 69% detected once. The sample here was PBMCs, taken after 12 months of ibrutinib treatment. All receptors come from a human donor with chronic lymphocytic leukemia. Each CDR3 is given without its conserved first and last residue. For some rows the clone size is stated as once, few or many, or as a class when expanded; others skip it.

cdr3_aa | cdr3_length | clone_size | v_call
ASSGTSGGPIYEQY | 14 | once | TRBV7-2
ASGGLGLQPQH | 11 | few | TRBV6-1
ASSLDPEAAEAF | 12 | NA | TRBV11-2
ASSYSNRGGGETQY | 14 | NA | TRBV5-1
ASSRDTTMGEQY | 12 | NA | TRBV7-6
ASSEDRGLTDTQY | 13 | NA | TRBV2
ASSPTGIDEQY | 11 | once | TRBV5-6
ASSPGAGSSYNEQF | 14 | NA | TRBV9
ASSSPRGRVLPYEQY | 15 | NA | TRBV11-2
ASSFGGVEQY | 10 | NA | TRBV5-5
ASSSALGSSYNSPLH | 15 | NA | TRBV5-1
SAFQTEQY | 8 | once | TRBV20-1
ASSPGLRGGNTIY | 13 | NA | TRBV5-1
ASAHTEAF | 8 | NA | TRBV6-6
ASTLDGDSGNTIY | 13 | NA | TRBV5-1
ASSPSGGYEQY | 11 | few | TRBV5-1
ASRPTGSEGETQY | 13 | NA | TRBV6-5
ASSLSWELYNEQF | 13 | NA | TRBV7-8
ASSFISGGLTDTQY | 14 | NA | TRBV5-1
ASSPPGSHEQF | 11 | NA | TRBV7-2
ASSPSGPYGYT | 11 | NA | TRBV4-1
ASSVAPGSIYNEQF | 14 | NA | TRBV9
ASSLTGGTEAF | 11 | NA | TRBV19
ASTERGRENTEAF | 13 | NA | TRBV7-9
ASSGRKDTTGRRGNTIY | 17 | NA | TRBV9
SAMAGYT | 7 | NA | TRBV20-1
ASSIAGGQDTQY | 12 | once | TRBV19
ATLSGPYEQY | 10 | NA | TRBV6-6
ASSSRDRVYNEQF | 13 | NA | TRBV7-3
ASRRLGFNYGYT | 12 | NA | TRBV27
ASSQDRSGGNTIY | 13 | few | TRBV4-1
ASSGAGSYEQY | 11 | NA | TRBV6-1
ASSPTGTYGYT | 11 | NA | TRBV6-5